These 3 T cell receptor beta chains originate from one sample sequenced in a study of tumor and adjacent non-tumor tissue in lung cancer. TCRbeta libraries were built with three rounds of nested PCR, modified from ARM-PCR. TCRdb re-derived calls from the multiplex PCR reads in MiXCR, one entry per CDR3 protein. There are roughly 43,000 distinct CDR3 sequences in the sample; 60% occur only once, and roughly 44% lies in the top ten. This sample's RNA came from whole unsorted tissue. Distant lung tissue was collected more than 3 cm away from the tumor edge. The sequenced sample was distant non-tumor lung tissue. The source of these receptors is a man between 50 and 59 years old with non-small cell lung cancer.

About this clonotype: A junction end diverges from the germline sequence, so it may reflect a read error. The chain employs TRBV7-9 and TRBJ2-7; 8 nucleotides align to TRBD1. From germline, CDR1 is SEHNR and CDR2 FQNEAQ (reference sequence). The CDR3 loop spans 14 amino acids. CDR3 nucleotides: TGTGTCAGCAGCCCTCAGGACAGGGCATACGAGCAGTACTTC. Residues: CVSSPQDRAYEQYF.

The gene calls are TRBV28 and TRBJ1-6, with 8 bases identical to TRBD1. Looked up from germline, CDR1 is MDHEN and CDR2 is SYDVKM. This CDR3 has 16 amino acids. This chain's CDR3 is CTTTGDRGRNNSPLHF. The CDR3 DNA reads as TGTACCACCACGGGCGACAGGGGTCGGAATAATTCACCCCTCCACTTT. The variable domain in full, completed from reference TRBV28 and TRBJ1-6, reads DVKVTQSSRYLVKRTGEKVFLECVQDMDHENMFWYRQDPGLGLRLIYFSYDVKMKEKGDIPEGYSVSREKKERFSLILESASTNQTSMYLCTTTGDRGRNNSPLHFGNGTRLTVT.

Note on this clonotype: A much larger clone is a single base away; this may be a read error. Because it lacks the conserved phenylalanine or tryptophan at the end, this CDR3 is likely a read error. The genes are TRBV5-5 and TRBJ1-1; D remains ambiguous. The length of the CDR3 is 16 residues. Trimming shortened V by 5 bases and J by 4 bases, and 21 bases separated the two germline ends. Germline CDR1 SGHKS, CDR2 YYEKEE (reference sequence). The CDR3, as DNA: TGTGCCAGCAGACATAATCCTGACTCCCCGGCCACTGAAGCTTTCTCT. It is translated as CASRHNPDSPATEAFS.